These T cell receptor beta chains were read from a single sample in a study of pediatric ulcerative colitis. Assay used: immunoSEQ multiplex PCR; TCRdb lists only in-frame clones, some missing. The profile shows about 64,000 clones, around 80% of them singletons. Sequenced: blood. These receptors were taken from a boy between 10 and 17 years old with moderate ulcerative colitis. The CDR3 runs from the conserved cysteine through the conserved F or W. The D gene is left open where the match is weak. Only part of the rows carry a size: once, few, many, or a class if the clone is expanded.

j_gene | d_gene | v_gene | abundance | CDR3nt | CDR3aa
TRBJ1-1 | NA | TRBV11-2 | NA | TGTGCCAGCAGCTTAGTACGTGGGGGGAACACTGAAGCTTTCTTT | CASSLVRGGNTEAFF
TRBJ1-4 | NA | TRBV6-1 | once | TGTGCCAGCAGCGAAGCCCAGGGTGCAACTAATGAAAAACTGTTTTTT | CASSEAQGATNEKLFF
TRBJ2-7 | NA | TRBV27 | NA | TGTGCCAGCGGGTTAGGGGCTCTAAACGAGCAGTACTTC | CASGLGALNEQYF
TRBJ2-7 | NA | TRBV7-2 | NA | TGTGCCAGCAGCTTAGATGGGGGAGCCTACGAGCAGTACTTC | CASSLDGGAYEQYF
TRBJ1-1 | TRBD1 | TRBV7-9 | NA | TGTGCCAGCAGCTCAAGACAGGGGATGACCGCTGAAGCTTTCTTT | CASSSRQGMTAEAFF
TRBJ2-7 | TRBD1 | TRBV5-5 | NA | TGTGCCAGCAGCTACCTCCGGGACAGGGTTTACGAGCAGTACTTC | CASSYLRDRVYEQYF
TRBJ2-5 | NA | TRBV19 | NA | TGTGCCAGTAGTATAGGTGAACTTGGGGAGACCCAGTACTTC | CASSIGELGETQYF
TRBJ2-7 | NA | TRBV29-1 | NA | TGCAGCGTTGAAGACGGCAGGGACTACGAGCAGTACTTC | CSVEDGRDYEQYF
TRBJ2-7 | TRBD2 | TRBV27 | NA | TGTGCCAGCAGTCCGTCCCCGGGGGGGGGTGACGAGCAGTACTTC | CASSPSPGGGDEQYF
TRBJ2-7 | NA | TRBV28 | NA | TGTGCCAGCAGTTTTGTGGGGAGCGGCTACGAGCAGTACTTC | CASSFVGSGYEQYF
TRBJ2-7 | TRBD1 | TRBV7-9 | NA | TGTGCCAGCAGCTCGCCGGGACAGGGGAACGAGCAGTACTTC | CASSSPGQGNEQYF
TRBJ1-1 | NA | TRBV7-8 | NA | TGTGCCAGCAGCCCCCATCCCGGGGGCAGGTTGGCTGAAGCTTTCTTT | CASSPHPGGRLAEAFF
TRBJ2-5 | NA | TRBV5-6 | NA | TGTGCCAGCGTGCTGCCTCCGGAAGAGACCCAGTACTTC | CASVLPPEETQYF
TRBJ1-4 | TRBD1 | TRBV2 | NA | TGTGCCAGCAGGGAATTTGACAGGGAGGCTGAAAAACTGTTTTTT | CASREFDREAEKLFF
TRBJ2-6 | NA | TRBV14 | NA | TGTGCCAGCAGAACCTCAGGGCTATCTGGGGCCAACGTCCTGACTTTC | CASRTSGLSGANVLTF
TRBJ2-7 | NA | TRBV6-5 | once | TGTGCCAGCAGCTATGGGACCAACCCTTCCGAGCAGTACTTC | CASSYGTNPSEQYF
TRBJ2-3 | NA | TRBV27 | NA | TGTGCCAGCAGTTTATCCCTACTGGCGGATACGCAGTATTTT | CASSLSLLADTQYF
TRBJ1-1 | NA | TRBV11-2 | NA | TGTGCCAGCAGCTTAGAGACCGCTGAAGCTTTCTTT | CASSLETAEAFF
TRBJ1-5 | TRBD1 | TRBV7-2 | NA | TGTGCCAGCAGCGCGGGACAGCCCGATAGCAATCAGCCCCAGCATTTT | CASSAGQPDSNQPQHF
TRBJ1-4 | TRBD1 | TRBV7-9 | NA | TGTGCCAGCAGCAGGGGACAGGGGAACAGAGCTTATGAAAAACTGTTTTTT | CASSRGQGNRAYEKLFF
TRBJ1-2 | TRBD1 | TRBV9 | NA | TGTGCCAGCAGCGTACTCGGCAGGGGGTATGACTATGGCTACACCTTC | CASSVLGRGYDYGYTF
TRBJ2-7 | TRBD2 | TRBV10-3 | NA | TGTGCCAGCCTCCCGGGTACTAGCGGGAGCTCCTACGAGCAGTACTTC | CASLPGTSGSSYEQYF
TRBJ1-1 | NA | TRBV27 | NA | TGTGCCAGCAGTCGGAGGGGAGGGAACACTGAAGCTTTCTTT | CASSRRGGNTEAFF
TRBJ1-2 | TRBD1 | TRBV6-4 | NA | TGTGCCAGGACTACCCCGCGACAGGGTCACTATGGCTACACCTTC | CARTTPRQGHYGYTF
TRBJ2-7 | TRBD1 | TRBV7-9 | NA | TGTGCCAGCAGCGATTTCCCGGGACAGGGGTACGAGCAGTACTTC | CASSDFPGQGYEQYF
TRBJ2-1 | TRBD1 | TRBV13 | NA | TGTGCCAGCAGCTTACTCCAAGGGACAGGGATTACTGAGCAGTTCTTC | CASSLLQGTGITEQFF
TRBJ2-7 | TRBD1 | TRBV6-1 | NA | TGTGCCAGCAGCGGGACAGAGCCCTACGAGCAGTACTTC | CASSGTEPYEQYF
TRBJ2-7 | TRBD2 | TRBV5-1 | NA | TGCGCCAGCAGCGAACTAGCGGGAGAATACGAGCAGTACTTC | CASSELAGEYEQYF
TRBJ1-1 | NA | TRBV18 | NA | TGTGCCAGCTCACGCGAAGAGGTCGTGGGGAACACTGAAGCTTTCTTT | CASSREEVVGNTEAFF
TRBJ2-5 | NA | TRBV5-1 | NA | TGCGCCAGCAGCCGAGCAACAGGGAACGGGGGTAGGGAGACCCAGTACTTC | CASSRATGNGGRETQYF
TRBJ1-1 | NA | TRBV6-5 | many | TGTGCCAGCAGTGAGACAGCGAACACTGAAGCTTTCTTT | CASSETANTEAFF
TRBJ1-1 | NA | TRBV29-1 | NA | TGCAGCGTCTCCAGGGTTATGAACACTGAAGCTTTCTTT | CSVSRVMNTEAFF
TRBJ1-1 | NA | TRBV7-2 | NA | TGTGCCAGCAGCCCCGGGACTGTGAACACTGAAGCTTTCTTT | CASSPGTVNTEAFF
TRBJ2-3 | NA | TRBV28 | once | TGTGCCAGCAGGGTTCGTTACGGGACGGACGCAGATACGCAGTATTTT | CASRVRYGTDADTQYF
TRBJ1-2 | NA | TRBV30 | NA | TGTGCCTGGAGGATTCGTATCCAGAACAACTATGGCTACACCTTC | CAWRIRIQNNYGYTF
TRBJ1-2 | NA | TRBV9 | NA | TGTGCCAGCAGCGTAGTCGGGGGGCACTATGGCTACACCTTC | CASSVVGGHYGYTF
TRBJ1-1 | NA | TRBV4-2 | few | TGTGCCAGCAGCCAAGGCCAGGTCACTGAAGCTTTCTTT | CASSQGQVTEAFF